The rows below give T cell receptor beta chains drawn from one sample of a study of T cells in Graves' hyperthyroidism and ophthalmopathy. From the multiplex PCR reads, TCRdb called clonotypes with MiXCR, one entry per CDR3 protein. Of about 380,000 distinct CDR3 sequences listed, around a sixth are singletons. The sequenced material came from blood. Receptors originate from a man between 18 and 29 years old with Graves' ophthalmopathy. CDR3s include the opening cysteine and the closing phenylalanine or tryptophan. D genes are given only for firm matches. Clone size appears in some rows only: once, few, many, or a class for an expanded clone.

j_call cdr3_length d_call clone_size v_call cdr3_nt cdr3_aa
TRBJ2-2 20 TRBD2 NA TRBV7-8 TGTGCCAGCAGCACCATGACTAGCGGGGGGCCGCGCTCCGCCACCGGGGAGCTGTTTTTT CASSTMTSGGPRSATGELFF
TRBJ2-4 15 NA few TRBV20-1 TGCAGTGCTAGACCTGGTTTTCGGGGAAAGGGCATTCAGTACTTC CSARPGFRGKGIQYF
TRBJ2-1 13 NA NA TRBV10-3 TGTGCCATCAGTTGGTCAGGGGAGGATGAGCAGTTCTTC CAISWSGEDEQFF
TRBJ2-7 13 NA NA TRBV20-1 TGCAGTGCTAACCAGGGAGCCTACTACGAGCAGTACTTC CSANQGAYYEQYF
TRBJ2-7 14 NA few TRBV7-9 TGTGCCAGCAGCTTAATGGACTCTCACTACGAGCAGTACTTC CASSLMDSHYEQYF
TRBJ1-2 10 NA NA TRBV6-1 TGTGCCAGCAGTTTCCATAACTACACCTTC CASSFHNYTF
TRBJ1-6 15 NA many TRBV6-1 TGTGCCAGCAGTCTCTTTCGGAGGTTCGGTTCACCCCTCCACTTT CASSLFRRFGSPLHF
TRBJ2-1 8 NA few TRBV29-1 TGCAGCGTGGGTGAGCAGTTCTTC CSVGEQFF
TRBJ2-7 14 NA few TRBV5-1 TGCGCCAGCAGCTTGGCCTTGGGTACCTACGAGCAGTACTTC CASSLALGTYEQYF
TRBJ2-2 15 NA few TRBV5-1 TGCGCCAGCAGATACGGGACACCCGACACCGGGGAGCTGTTTTTT CASRYGTPDTGELFF
TRBJ2-2 15 NA NA TRBV28 TGTGCCAGCAGTTCCCCGGGACAGAACACCGGGGAGCTGTTTTTT CASSSPGQNTGELFF
TRBJ1-6 15 NA NA TRBV9 TGTGCCAGCAGCGACCAAGGGCTGGCGAATTCACCCCTCCACTTT CASSDQGLANSPLHF
TRBJ2-7 15 TRBD2 few TRBV3-1 TGTGCCAGCAGCCACCCTAGCGGGGGGGCCTACGAGCAGTACTTC CASSHPSGGAYEQYF
TRBJ2-5 14 TRBD2 once TRBV3-1 TGTGCCAGCAGCCGATTGGGGGGGGGTGAGACCCAGTACTTC CASSRLGGGETQYF
TRBJ2-7 17 TRBD2 NA TRBV7-9 TGCGCCAGCAGTCGGGACTCTAGCGGGGGGCAATTCTACGAGCAGTACTTC CASSRDSSGGQFYEQYF
TRBJ1-5 16 TRBD1 NA TRBV11-2 TGTGCCAGCAGCGAGGCCGGGTCAGGGGGTTTTCAGCCCCAGCATTTT CASSEAGSGGFQPQHF
TRBJ2-3 16 TRBD2 NA TRBV4-1 TGCGCCAGCAGCCAAGTTACGGGGGGGACCACAGATACGCAGTATTTT CASSQVTGGTTDTQYF
TRBJ2-2 13 TRBD2 NA TRBV19 TGTGCCAGTACCGGCGGGGGAACCGGGGAGCTGTTTTTT CASTGGGTGELFF
TRBJ2-3 18 NA few TRBV5-5 TGTGCCAGCAGCTTGATCGGGCAGCTACTCCAGGGCACAGATACGCAGTATTTT CASSLIGQLLQGTDTQYF
TRBJ2-6 17 NA few TRBV15 TGTGCCACCAGCAGAAGGCTGGAGTCATCTGGGGCCAACGTCCTGACTTTC CATSRRLESSGANVLTF
TRBJ2-1 15 TRBD2 many TRBV5-6 TGTGCCAGCAGCTTGGGGGCTAGCGGCTACAATGAGCAGTTCTTC CASSLGASGYNEQFF
TRBJ2-3 10 NA NA TRBV11-2 TGTGCCAGCAGCTTCGATACGCAGTATTTT CASSFDTQYF
TRBJ1-1 15 NA many TRBV6-1 TGTGCCAGCATCCTCTTCGGGGGGTTTAACACTGAAGCTTTCTTT CASILFGGFNTEAFF
TRBJ1-2 11 NA many TRBV2 TGTGCAGAATTCGACAGCTATGGCTACACCTTC CAEFDSYGYTF
TRBJ1-3 18 NA few TRBV9 TGTGCCAGCAGCGCAAGCCCGGACACGCTAAGCTCTGGAAACACCATATATTTT CASSASPDTLSSGNTIYF
TRBJ1-1 14 TRBD1 many TRBV12-3/TRBV12-4 TGTGCCAGCAGTCCCCGGGACAGGAACACTGAAGCTTTCTTT CASSPRDRNTEAFF
TRBJ1-1 16 NA many TRBV27 TGTGCCAGCAGCCCTAATCCGGGACGGCAAAACACTGAAGCTTTCTTT CASSPNPGRQNTEAFF
TRBJ1-2 14 NA many TRBV3-1 TGTGCCAGCAGCCACGCGGCCCCCGGCTATGGCTACACCTTC CASSHAAPGYGYTF
TRBJ1-2 15 TRBD1 many TRBV12-3/TRBV12-4 TGTGCCAGCAGAACTACAGGGGCCCAGAACTATGGCTACACCTTC CASRTTGAQNYGYTF
TRBJ2-3 15 NA many TRBV28 TGTGCCAGCACCCCGGGTGGGGGAGGCACAGATACGCAGTATTTT CASTPGGGGTDTQYF
TRBJ2-3 19 TRBD1 NA TRBV6-2/TRBV6-3 TGTGCCAGCAGTTACTCGAGTCCGAGACAGGGGGCTAGCACAGATACGCAGTATTTT CASSYSSPRQGASTDTQYF